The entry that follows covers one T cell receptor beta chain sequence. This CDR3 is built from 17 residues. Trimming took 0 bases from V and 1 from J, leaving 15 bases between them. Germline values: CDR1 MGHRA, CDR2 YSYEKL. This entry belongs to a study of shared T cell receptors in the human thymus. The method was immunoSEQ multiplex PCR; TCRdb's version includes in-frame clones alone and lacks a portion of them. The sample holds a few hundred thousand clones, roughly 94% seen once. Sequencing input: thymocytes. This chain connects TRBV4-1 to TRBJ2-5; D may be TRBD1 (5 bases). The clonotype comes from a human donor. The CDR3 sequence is CASSQDEGAPLQETQYF. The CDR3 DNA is TGCGCCAGCAGCCAAGATGAAGGGGCTCCACTCCAAGAGACCCAGTACTTC.